This T cell receptor (beta chain) was recorded in a study of blood T cells in healthy people across ages. Study-level background: Template switching recovered approximately one barcoded beta molecule for every two T cells. Broader study findings: Donor CMV status was unknown, possibly confounding expanded clonotype changes. Comparison with aged donors showed that long-lived donors had more naive CD4+ cells and higher diversity. Diversity of TCR beta per million T cells declined in a roughly linear way with age.

In regard to this clonotype: What it binds is not known.

A J-beta primer mix and a sample-barcoded 5' primer were used in a second PCR of about 7 to 12 cycles. TCRdb called the 5' RACE reads again in MiXCR, with one record for every CDR3 protein. The profile covers 600,000 to 800,000 distinct CDR3 sequences, with about 51% appearing a single time and 13% taken by the ten largest. Trimming took off 3 bases at V and 2 bases at J, with 12 bases between the two ends. The CDR3 loop spans 15 amino acids. Sequencing input: blood. The rearrangement joins TRBV12-3 or TRBV12-4 to TRBJ2-3, with D perhaps given as TRBD1 or TRBD2 (5 bases each). The receptor's source is an elderly woman in good health. CDR3 region: CASSLLPGTTDTQYF. Here the CDR3 DNA reads TGTGCCAGCAGTTTGTTGCCAGGGACCACAGATACGCAGTATTTT.